This T cell receptor (beta chain) derives from a study of T cell repertoires in cytomegalovirus infection. The wider study: The authors relied on CMV epitopes, both recently identified HLA-C-restricted and well-studied HLA-B-restricted. Carrying CMV and the relevant HLA type showed in public TCR beta signatures. The study, taken as a whole, reports: Predominance within the ex vivo response was attributable to HLA-C-restricted CMV-specific TCR beta clonotypes. CMV carriers having the relevant HLA were flagged by cumulative public TCR beta family frequency.

This clonotype was detected a few times. Its cognate antigen is unknown. Via MiXCR, TCRdb re-called the reads, giving one row per CDR3 protein. In the table there are some 500,000 distinct CDR3 sequences, around 40% of which are singletons. The input for sequencing was cultured PBMCs, taken from culture after CMV antigen stimulation. This TCR was recovered from a human donor in good health (CMV status not recorded). Some clones in this sample may be carry-over from other donors' samples.

The CDR3 nucleotides read TGTGCCAGCAGCGTACGCGCGTCGAGTGAGCAGTTCTTC. This translates into CASSVRASSEQFF. The chain employs TRBV7-2 and TRBJ2-1; D remains unclear. There are 13 residues in the CDR3. Per the germline V gene, CDR1 is SGHTA and CDR2 is FQGNSA. V was clipped by 5 bases and J by 9 bases, with 14 bases between them.